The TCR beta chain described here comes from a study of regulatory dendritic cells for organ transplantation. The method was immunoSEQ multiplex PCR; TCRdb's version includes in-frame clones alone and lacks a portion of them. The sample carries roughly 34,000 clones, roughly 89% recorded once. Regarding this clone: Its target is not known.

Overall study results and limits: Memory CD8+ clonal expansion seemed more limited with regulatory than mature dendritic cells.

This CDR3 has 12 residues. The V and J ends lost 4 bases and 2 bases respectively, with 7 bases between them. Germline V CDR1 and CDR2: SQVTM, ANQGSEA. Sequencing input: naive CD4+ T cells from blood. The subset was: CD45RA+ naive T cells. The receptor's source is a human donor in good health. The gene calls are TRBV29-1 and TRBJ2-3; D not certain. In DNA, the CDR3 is TGCAGCGTTGGACTCAACACAGATACGCAGTATTTT. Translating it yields CSVGLNTDTQYF.